This T cell receptor (beta chain) was observed in a study of T cell clonality in common variable immunodeficiency (dated by TCRdb to 2013 to 2016). Overall results and qualifications from the work: Fewer deletions and N-nucleotide insertions were reportedly observed in CVID TCRbeta sequences, and highly modified clones with 13 or more V deletions were reportedly absent from CVID TCRbeta sequences. Healthy controls shared more TCRbeta clones with each other than CVID subjects shared among themselves (p < 0.0001). Increased TCRbeta clonality was found in CVID subjects compared with healthy controls (t-test p = 0.018), with the increase being most characteristic of about a third of subjects. The authors noted that sequencing repertoires of T cell subpopulations would be needed to clarify what caused the increased clonality in CVID. Correlations of repertoire features with clinical complications were constrained by heterogeneity among patients within the CVID cohort. Even though DNA input was the same, control samples had an average of approximately 82,000 unique sequences each, compared with 30,000 to 40,000 in CVID samples.

CVID samples and control samples contributed equivalent amounts of genomic DNA as sequencing input. For every sample, a 60 bp segment covering the rearranged TCRbeta CDR3 region was amplified and then sequenced. The immunoSEQ assay, a bias-corrected multiplex PCR combined with high-throughput sequencing, was used to amplify TCRbeta. In the paper's pipeline: Each unique nucleotide sequence was treated as a clone and annotated with V, D and J genes, copy number and frequency. Sequences were labeled productive if in frame, and non-productive if out of frame or containing stop codons. As previously described, clonality was calculated on the basis of Shannon's entropy. Mean CDR3 Kyte-Doolittle hydropathy was derived from the predicted amino acid sequences of productive clones. Scaled V gene usage was hierarchically clustered using Manhattan distance and complete linkage with the R hclust function. To assess clone sharing by CDR3 amino acid sequence, 12 repertoires per group were resampled over 100 rounds. The repertoires were searched for more than 65 published EBV-specific and 200 to 300 published CMV-specific TCRbeta sequences. After two CVID samples that produced fewer than 10,000 sequences were dropped from the analysis, 35 to 45 CVID repertoires remained. In its TCRdb copy, this immuneACCESS table keeps in-frame sequences only and misses some clones. Where compared with another copy, unresolved V genes explain less than half of these, and the others have no known cause. V, J and clone size are those of that table, while D and trimming were read from the DNA. Across this sample, about 42,000 clones were tabulated and none appeared just once. Over 1.2% of the sample is taken by the ten largest.

Most of the CVID patients and most of the healthy controls were of Caucasian heritage. From each donor, roughly 5 to 8 ml of heparinized peripheral whole blood was collected. Genomic DNA from adults with common variable immune deficiency (CVID) and from healthy adult controls was used to sequence TCRbeta CDR3 repertoires. The control group comprised some 22 healthy adult volunteers, around twelve female and around ten male, aged about 23 to 75 years with a mean age of approximately 31. To isolate peripheral blood mononuclear cells, diluted blood was subjected to density centrifugation over Hypaque 1077 or Ficoll-Paque. Unsorted mononuclear cells served as the source of genomic DNA, which was extracted either by Qiagen column purification or by a centrifugation-based method. This clone is regarded as medium-sized (0.01 to 0.1%). Its recognized antigen is unknown. Sample: peripheral blood mononuclear cells. The sequence was obtained from a person between 18 and 75 years old in good health.

Incomplete CDR3 DNA: TGCAGTGCTAGAGATATTAGCGGGATCTACAATGAG. Its coded protein is CSARDISGIYNE. The whole CDR3 protein is CSARDISGIYNEQFF. The sequence links TRBV20-1 to TRBJ2-1, with 8 central nucleotides matching TRBD2. The sequence runs out 3 residues before the end of the CDR3; the remainder is reconstructed from the germline J gene. Unmatched junction bases come to 4, with V trimmed by 0 bases and J by 3 bases. Including cysteine and phenylalanine, the CDR3 has 15 amino acids. The DNA covers only part of the CDR3, 36 bases in frame from base 1. According to the germline V gene (reference sequence), CDR1 reads DFQATT and CDR2 reads SNEGSKA.